This TCR beta chain appears in the sequencing data of a study of CD8 T cells in ankylosing spondylitis. Trimming removed 3 bases at V and 4 bases at J, with 12 bases between. The CDR3 contains 14 residues. Per the germline V gene, CDR1 is LNHDA and CDR2 is SQIVND (reference sequence). Quantitative 5'-RACE with molecular barcodes was used to make the TCR beta libraries. A single record per CDR3 protein comes from TCRdb applying MiXCR to the 5' RACE reads. The data show about 100,000 distinct CDR3 sequences, more than 20% seen once. This TCR derives from a male donor with ankylosing spondylitis. The sample consisted of synovial fluid, either unsorted or a sorted T cell fraction (not recorded which). The gene calls are TRBV19 and TRBJ1-1, with D unresolved. The CDR3 reads CASSIDWSRTEAFF. The CDR3 coding sequence is TGTGCCAGTAGTATCGACTGGTCGCGCACTGAAGCTTTCTTT.